A selection of T cell receptor beta chains follows, all from one sample in a study of vaccination effects on CD4 cells after COVID-19. For these receptors, no antigen is known. The assay was immunoSEQ multiplex PCR, and TCRdb's table has in-frame clones only and misses some. Here the sample spans tens of thousands of clones, about three quarters being singletons. This material consisted of CD4+ T cells from PBMCs cultured with HCoV-229E spike peptides, taken after COVID-19 vaccination. The receptor set was obtained from a human donor who received a COVID-19 vaccine. Both conserved end residues are part of each CDR3. Each record gives: CDR3 protein, CDR3 DNA, D gene, CDR3 length, clone size, V gene, J gene. D genes are given only for firm matches. For some rows the clone size is stated as once, few or many, or as a class when expanded; others skip it.

CDR3aa: CASSHYEPGLYGYTF
CDR3nt: TGTGCCAGCAGCCATTATGAGCCCGGCTTATATGGCTACACCTTC
d_gene: NA
len: 15
abundance: NA
v_gene: TRBV3-1/TRBV3-2
j_gene: TRBJ1-2

CDR3aa: CASSNDRDPSF
CDR3nt: TGTGCCAGCAGCAACGACAGGGACCCGTCCTTT
d_gene: TRBD1
len: 11
abundance: once
v_gene: TRBV11-1
j_gene: TRBJ1-1

CDR3aa: CASSQALATEAFF
CDR3nt: TGTGCCAGCAGCCAAGCCCTCGCCACTGAAGCTTTCTTT
d_gene: NA
len: 13
abundance: NA
v_gene: TRBV3-1/TRBV3-2
j_gene: TRBJ1-1

CDR3aa: CASRDIREVYGYTF
CDR3nt: TGTGCCAGCAGGGATATCAGGGAGGTTTATGGCTACACCTTC
d_gene: NA
len: 14
abundance: NA
v_gene: TRBV6-5
j_gene: TRBJ1-2

CDR3aa: CASSEGTSGADEQFF
CDR3nt: TGCGCCAGCAGTGAAGGGACTAGCGGGGCCGATGAGCAGTTCTTC
d_gene: TRBD2
len: 15
abundance: NA
v_gene: TRBV10-1
j_gene: TRBJ2-1

CDR3aa: CASSFGANTGELFF
CDR3nt: TGTGCCAGCAGCTTTGGTGCGAACACCGGGGAGCTGTTTTTT
d_gene: NA
len: 14
abundance: once
v_gene: TRBV7-7
j_gene: TRBJ2-2

CDR3aa: CASSGRERDRPGGGELFF
CDR3nt: TGTGCCAGCAGTGGGAGGGAGCGTGATCGGCCCGGGGGAGGGGAGCTGTTTTTT
d_gene: NA
len: 18
abundance: NA
v_gene: TRBV2
j_gene: TRBJ2-2

CDR3aa: CASSRGPPSTTDTQYF
CDR3nt: TGTGCCAGCAGTCGTGGACCCCCGAGTACGACAGATACGCAGTATTTT
d_gene: NA
len: 16
abundance: once
v_gene: TRBV11-3
j_gene: TRBJ2-3

CDR3aa: CASSPPVGGSPLHF
CDR3nt: TGTGCCAGCAGTCCGCCAGTGGGAGGGTCACCCCTCCACTTT
d_gene: NA
len: 14
abundance: few
v_gene: TRBV27
j_gene: TRBJ1-6

CDR3aa: CASRDRSMAGELFF
CDR3nt: TGTGCCAGCCGGGACAGGTCTATGGCCGGGGAGCTGTTTTTT
d_gene: TRBD1
len: 14
abundance: NA
v_gene: TRBV6-5
j_gene: TRBJ2-2

CDR3aa: CASTWGDTGAFF
CDR3nt: TGTGCCAGCACCTGGGGTGACACCGGGGCTTTCTTT
d_gene: NA
len: 12
abundance: once
v_gene: TRBV11-2
j_gene: TRBJ1-1

CDR3aa: CASSLGYGSDTQYF
CDR3nt: TGTGCCAGCAGCTTGGGCTATGGATCAGATACGCAGTATTTT
d_gene: NA
len: 14
abundance: few
v_gene: TRBV5-4
j_gene: TRBJ2-3

CDR3aa: CASSEYGGRVKDTQYF
CDR3nt: TGTGCCAGCAGTGAATACGGGGGGCGAGTGAAAGATACGCAGTATTTT
d_gene: NA
len: 16
abundance: NA
v_gene: TRBV2
j_gene: TRBJ2-3

CDR3aa: CASSLGGHEKLFF
CDR3nt: TGTGCCAGCAGTTTAGGAGGACATGAAAAACTGTTTTTT
d_gene: NA
len: 13
abundance: NA
v_gene: TRBV28
j_gene: TRBJ1-4

CDR3aa: CASSPARGTNTGELFF
CDR3nt: TGCGCCAGCAGCCCAGCCCGGGGCACAAACACCGGGGAGCTGTTTTTT
d_gene: NA
len: 16
abundance: NA
v_gene: TRBV5-1
j_gene: TRBJ2-2

CDR3aa: CASSLDLAVNTEAFF
CDR3nt: TGTGCCAGCAGCTTAGATCTGGCGGTGAACACTGAAGCTTTCTTT
d_gene: NA
len: 15
abundance: NA
v_gene: TRBV11-2
j_gene: TRBJ1-1

CDR3aa: CASSQVAGDAEAFF
CDR3nt: TGCGCCAGCAGCCAAGTTGCGGGAGACGCTGAAGCTTTCTTT
d_gene: NA
len: 14
abundance: NA
v_gene: TRBV4-3
j_gene: TRBJ1-1

CDR3aa: CASSQGTVPQPQHF
CDR3nt: TGCGCCAGCAGCCAAGGGACAGTTCCACAGCCCCAGCATTTT
d_gene: NA
len: 14
abundance: NA
v_gene: TRBV4-1
j_gene: TRBJ1-5

CDR3aa: CASSTLDRGSKNIQYF
CDR3nt: TGTGCCAGTAGTACCTTGGACAGGGGGTCCAAAAACATTCAGTACTTC
d_gene: TRBD1
len: 16
abundance: NA
v_gene: TRBV19
j_gene: TRBJ2-4

CDR3aa: CASSFKDGTEAFF
CDR3nt: TGTGCCAGCAGCTTTAAGGACGGGACTGAAGCTTTCTTT
d_gene: NA
len: 13
abundance: NA
v_gene: TRBV7-2
j_gene: TRBJ1-1